This is a list of T cell receptor beta chains from one sample in a study of regulatory T cells in long-lasting Graves disease. MiXCR was run by TCRdb on the multiplex PCR reads, yielding one entry per CDR3 protein. The sample yields some 450,000 distinct CDR3 sequences, approximately 16% seen once. This sample also appeared in a second study, on T cells in Graves' hyperthyroidism and ophthalmopathy.

Sequenced here: peripheral blood mononuclear cells (PBMCs), sampled at new diagnosis, from a patient treated with antithyroid drugs. The receptors originated from a woman aged 30 to 39 with Graves disease. Each CDR3 is given with its conserved first and last residue. A D gene is named only where the DNA matches it firmly. For some rows the clone size is stated as once, few or many, or as a class when expanded; others skip it.

CDR3 DNA | CDR3 protein | V gene | D gene | J gene | clone size
TGTGCCAGCCGGTCGGACGGCTACATGAACACTGAAGCTTTCTTT | CASRSDGYMNTEAFF | TRBV6-1 | - | TRBJ1-1 | few
TGTGCCAGCAGCTCTCGACTAGCGGGCGCTAGTGACAATGATCAGTTCTTC | CASSSRLAGASDNDQFF | TRBV7-9 | TRBD2 | TRBJ2-1 | few
TGTGCCAGCAGCTTAGCCGGGGGAGTCACTGAAGCTTTCTTT | CASSLAGGVTEAFF | TRBV7-9 | - | TRBJ1-1 | many
TGTGCCAGCAGCCCCCGCCTAGTCCAAGAGACCCAGTACTTC | CASSPRLVQETQYF | TRBV7-8 | - | TRBJ2-5 | many
TGTGCCAGCCCGCGTTTCCCGGGGGCCAACGTCCTGACTTTC | CASPRFPGANVLTF | TRBV7-9 | - | TRBJ2-6 | -
TGCAGCACCACCGTAGCGGGAGCGAACACCGGGGAGCTGTTTTTT | CSTTVAGANTGELFF | TRBV29-1 | TRBD2 | TRBJ2-2 | -
TGCAGTGCTAGGGCAGGGGACTATGGCTACACCTTC | CSARAGDYGYTF | TRBV20-1 | - | TRBJ1-2 | -
TGTGCCAGCAGTGCCACCACTTTGAAGACTGAAGCTTTCTTT | CASSATTLKTEAFF | TRBV27 | - | TRBJ1-1 | -
TGTGCCAGCAGTTTATCGAGTAGCGGGATGAGCCAAGAGACCCAGTACTTC | CASSLSSSGMSQETQYF | TRBV27 | TRBD2 | TRBJ2-5 | many
TGTGCCAGCAAATTTCGGGGAGGCACAGATACGCAGTATTTT | CASKFRGGTDTQYF | TRBV12-3/TRBV12-4 | - | TRBJ2-3 | many
TGTGCCAGTAGTATAGATAGTTACAGAGCCTACGAGCAGTACTTC | CASSIDSYRAYEQYF | TRBV19 | - | TRBJ2-7 | -
TGTGCCAGCAGCCTCCGGGACAGACGGTATGGCTACACCTTC | CASSLRDRRYGYTF | TRBV3-1 | TRBD1 | TRBJ1-2 | -
TGTGCCAGCAGCCAGACCGATCAGCCCCAGCATTTT | CASSQTDQPQHF | TRBV7-9 | - | TRBJ1-5 | many
TGTGCCAGCAGTCCACACGGCGGGGAGCTGTTTTTT | CASSPHGGELFF | TRBV27 | - | TRBJ2-2 | many
TGTGCCAGCAGTCATTGGAGTAGACGACGGTACAATTTTACTGGCAAGGGTGGCAATCAGCCCCAGCATTTT | CASSHWSRRRYNFTGKGGNQPQHF | TRBV5-6 | - | TRBJ1-5 | many
TGTGCCAGCGCCAATCCTAGCGGGTCCGAGCAGTACTTC | CASANPSGSEQYF | TRBV3-1 | TRBD2 | TRBJ2-7 | many
TGTGCCAGCTCGGGCGGAGGTGACAATGAGCAGTTCTTC | CASSGGGDNEQFF | TRBV28 | - | TRBJ2-1 | many
TGCGCCAGCAGCCACAAACCCAGACTAGCGGGAGTCGAGACCCAGTACTTC | CASSHKPRLAGVETQYF | TRBV5-1 | TRBD2 | TRBJ2-5 | -
TGTGCCAGCAGTCTAATAAACTATGGCTACACCTTC | CASSLINYGYTF | TRBV12-3/TRBV12-4 | - | TRBJ1-2 | many
TGTGCCAGCAGTTTCCGAATTACAACTGATGAAAAACTGTTTTTT | CASSFRITTDEKLFF | TRBV6-2/TRBV6-3 | - | TRBJ1-4 | -
TGTGCCAGCAGTTTACGTGGCCACGTGTTCGGGGGGCTGTTTTTT | CASSLRGHVFGGLFF | TRBV27 | - | TRBJ2-2 | -
TGTGCCAGCTCACCACCTAGGGGTCCCCAAGAGACCCAGTACTTC | CASSPPRGPQETQYF | TRBV18 | - | TRBJ2-5 | many
TGCGCCAGCAGCCCTGGACAGGGTGATGATCAGCCCCAGCATTTT | CASSPGQGDDQPQHF | TRBV5-1 | TRBD1 | TRBJ1-5 | many
TGTGCCATCAGTGACTCACATCGGGATTCACCCCTCCACTTT | CAISDSHRDSPLHF | TRBV10-3 | - | TRBJ1-6 | few
TGTGCCAGCAATGCGGCGATGAACACTGAAGCTTTCTTT | CASNAAMNTEAFF | TRBV28 | - | TRBJ1-1 | many
TGTGCCAGCAGTTTCCCTCAGGGCTACAATGAGCAGTTCTTC | CASSFPQGYNEQFF | TRBV12-3/TRBV12-4 | - | TRBJ2-1 | many
TGTGCCATCCAGTTAGGGACACTGGATGGCTACACCTTC | CAIQLGTLDGYTF | TRBV10-3 | - | TRBJ1-2 | -
TGTGCCAGCGGGGGGTCAGCCGGAGAAGCGAACACCGGGGAGCTGTTTTTT | CASGGSAGEANTGELFF | TRBV11-3 | - | TRBJ2-2 | many
TGTGCCAGCAGCGCGGGACAGGGAGTTTATGGCTACACCTTC | CASSAGQGVYGYTF | TRBV5-4 | TRBD1 | TRBJ1-2 | few
TGTGCCAGCAGTTATAGGCCAGTGGCGGATACGCAGTATTTT | CASSYRPVADTQYF | TRBV3-1 | - | TRBJ2-3 | many
TGTGCCAGCAGCGCCGAGAACAGGGTCGGCGGGGAGCTGTTTTTT | CASSAENRVGGELFF | TRBV9 | - | TRBJ2-2 | -
TGTGCCAGCAGTTTAGCAGAAGGGGTACTCTATGGCTACACCTTC | CASSLAEGVLYGYTF | TRBV12-3/TRBV12-4 | - | TRBJ1-2 | many
TGCAGCGTTGAAAGTCGGCGGGCTAGGGGCGGTAGCACAGATACGCAGTATTTT | CSVESRRARGGSTDTQYF | TRBV29-1 | - | TRBJ2-3 | few
TGTGCCAGCAGTCTCACTGGTAGCGGGAGGTTCCACGAGCAGTACTTC | CASSLTGSGRFHEQYF | TRBV28 | TRBD2 | TRBJ2-7 | many
TGTGCCAGCAGCTTGTGGCAGGGGGGTTCAGATACGCAGTATTTT | CASSLWQGGSDTQYF | TRBV5-4 | - | TRBJ2-3 | few